The 27 T cell receptor beta chains below come from one sample, sequenced in a study of metastatic and nonmetastatic thyroid tumors. Among the patients, none had received any treatment before thyroid surgery. TCRdb reprocessed the PCR reads via MiXCR. The sample comprises under 6,500 clones, 30% to 35% of which are singletons, and roughly 28% rests with the top ten. Sequencing input: adjacent normal tissue. These receptors were taken from a male donor with papillary thyroid cancer or a benign thyroid nodule (not recorded which). Some clones in this sample may be carry-over from other donors' samples.

The rearrangement links TRBV5-1 to TRBJ2-3; either TRBD1 or TRBD2 may supply D (6 bases each). The CDR3 is 15 amino acids. V shed 1 base and J shed 4 bases, with 13 bases lying between them. Germline CDR1 reads SGHRS; CDR2 reads YFSETQ. In DNA form, the CDR3 reads TGCGCCAGCAGCTTGCTGACGGGGGCAGCAGATACGCAGTATTTT. Amino acid sequence: CASSLLTGAADTQYF.

This clone was counted between two and nine times. The chain has TRBV6-1 and TRBJ1-1, with D possibly matching TRBD1 (6 bases). The CDR3 is 16 residues long. The germline gives CDR1 MNHNS, CDR2 SASEGT. Trimming removed 7 bases at V and 4 bases at J, with 22 bases between. CDR3: CASTSLQGLGTTEAFF. In DNA, the CDR3 is TGTGCCAGCACCTCCCTACAGGGTTTGGGTACCACTGAAGCTTTCTTT.

V is TRBV2 and J is TRBJ2-3; no definite D call. Germline assignment: CDR1 SNHLY and CDR2 FYNNEI. Trimming left V 5 bases short and J 0 bases short, with 15 bases between. The CDR3 is made up of 16 amino acids. The CDR3 loop is CASSFLTHPSTDTQYF. The CDR3 coding sequence is TGTGCCAGCAGTTTCCTGACACACCCGAGCACAGATACGCAGTATTTT.

V and J are TRBV28 and TRBJ2-7; D is undetermined. Germline-derived CDR1 and CDR2 are MDHEN and SYDVKM. The CDR3 is made up of 11 amino acids. V was shortened by 6 bases and J by 5 bases, with 8 bases between the two germline ends. The CDR3 DNA follows: TGTGCCAGCAGACTAATTAACGAGCAGTACTTC. The encoded protein is CASRLINEQYF.

The V call is TRBV5-1, the J call TRBJ1-1; tentative D call: TRBD1 (6 bases). Trimming took 3 bases from V and 1 from J, leaving 7 bases between them. CDR3 length equals 13 residues. Germline CDR1 is SGHRS and CDR2 is YFSETQ. DNA of the CDR3: TGCGCCAGCAGCTCGACAGGGAACACTGAAGCTTTCTTT. Its translation is CASSSTGNTEAFF. The entire variable domain, with the rest obtained from reference TRBV5-1 and TRBJ1-1, is as follows: KAGVTQTPRYLIKTRGQQVTLSCSPISGHRSVSWYQQTPGQGLQFLFEYFSETQRNKGNFPGRFSGRQFSNSRSEMNVSTLELGDSALYLCASSSTGNTEAFFGQGTRLTVV.

The V and J genes are TRBV5-1 and TRBJ2-3; 11 bases line up with TRBD2. Per the germline V gene, CDR1 is SGHRS and CDR2 is YFSETQ. CDR3 size: 17 residues. With V trimmed by 4 bases and J by 6 bases, 13 bases remained unmatched. CDR3 loop: CASSPNSGRVVVDTQYF. In DNA form, the CDR3 reads TGCGCCAGCAGCCCAAATAGCGGGAGGGTGGTTGTGGATACGCAGTATTTT.

To note about this clone: The junction shows a germline mismatch at one end, possibly a read error. The chain employs TRBV7-2 and TRBJ1-1, with D unresolved. This CDR3 region has 13 residues. Germline V lookup: CDR1 SGHTA, CDR2 FQGNSA. CDR3 region: CASSLELSTETFF. The DNA for the CDR3 is TGTGCCAGCAGCTTAGAATTGAGTACTGAAACTTTCTTT.

By its share, this clone is large. The genes are TRBV9 and TRBJ1-2; no definite D call. V dropped 2 bases and J dropped 8 bases, with 13 bases sitting between them. This CDR3 has 13 residues. Germline CDR1 and CDR2: SGDLS and YYNGEE. The CDR3 is CASSVSGGGGYTF. The CDR3 DNA follows: TGTGCCAGCAGCGTCTCGGGTGGAGGGGGCTACACCTTC.

The gene calls are TRBV30 and TRBJ2-7, with D unclear. V was shortened by 2 bases and J by 0 bases, with 11 bases between the two germline ends. Germline V gene lookup returns CDR1 GTSNPN and CDR2 SVGIG (reference sequence). This CDR3 is 14 amino acids long. The CDR3 DNA is TGTGCCTGGAGTACGCGGCCCAGCTCCTACGAGCAGTACTTC. It is translated as CAWSTRPSSYEQYF.

As concerns this clone: This CDR3 is missing its conserved last phenylalanine or tryptophan, likely due to a read error. V gene TRBV7-2 combines with J gene TRBJ1-2; D gene ambiguous. Deletions cut 1 base from V and 0 bases from J, with 9 bases between. Germline assignment: CDR1 SGHTA and CDR2 FQGNSA. The CDR3 is 15 residues long. Written as DNA, the CDR3 is TGTGCCAGCAGCTTAGTCGGCTTTCCTAACTATGGCTACACCCTC. Its translation: CASSLVGFPNYGYTL.

This clone was picked up a small number of times. J is TRBJ2-7 and V is TRBV7-2, with 8 bases aligning to TRBD1. The CDR3 sequence is 14 residues long. Germline CDR1 and CDR2: SGHTA and FQGNSA. The V segment lost 4 bases and the J segment 4 bases; nucleotides outside the gene matches: 6. CDR3 coding DNA: TGTGCCAGCAGCTCCCGGACAGGGAAGTACGAGCAGTACTTC. It codes for CASSSRTGKYEQYF.

V and J are TRBV27 and TRBJ1-5; 8 bases agree with TRBD1. The CDR3 runs 13 residues. CDR1 is MNHEY and CDR2 is SMNVEV in the germline V gene (reference sequence). V lost 4 bases to trimming and J lost 5 bases; unmatched junction nucleotides: 1. The CDR3, as DNA: TGTGCCAGCAGTTCCAGGGGGCATCAGCCCCAGCATTTT. It specifies CASSSRGHQPQHF.

This clone was found a few times. This chain links TRBV28 with TRBJ2-7; 14 bases are a match to TRBD2. V lost 6 bases, J lost 2 bases, and 3 bases stayed unmatched. Germline V gene lookup returns CDR1 MDHEN and CDR2 SYDVKM. This CDR3 spans 15 amino acids. CDR3 residues: CASSRGLAGAYEQYF. For the CDR3, the DNA is TGTGCCAGCAGCAGGGGACTAGCGGGAGCCTACGAGCAGTACTTC.

The chain joins TRBV6-1 to TRBJ1-5; D is unresolved. Germline CDR1 reads MNHNS; CDR2 reads SASEGT. V lost 0 bases to trimming and J lost 6 bases, with 6 bases between them. The CDR3 length is 13 residues. CDR3 sequence (DNA): TGTGCCAGCAGTGAAGCCCTGGGTCAGCCCCAGCATTTT. Protein sequence: CASSEALGQPQHF.

The V gene is TRBV4-1, the J gene TRBJ2-2, with a weak D call TRBD1 (5 bases). V was clipped by 0 bases and J by 4 bases, with 12 bases between them. This CDR3 has 16 amino acids. The germline V gene encodes CDR1 MGHRA and CDR2 YSYEKL. CDR3 DNA: TGCGCCAGCAGCCAAGAGGGGCAGGGTCTCACCGGGGAGCTGTTTTTT. Its translation: CASSQEGQGLTGELFF.

CDR3 sequence: CASTPTQGPEGYTF. In nucleotides, the CDR3 is TGTGCCAGCACACCTACCCAGGGGCCCGAGGGCTACACCTTC. This chain joins TRBV6-1 and TRBJ1-2, with D perhaps matching TRBD1 (6 bases). The CDR3 spans 14 residues. Germline-derived CDR1 and CDR2 are MNHNS and SASEGT. V was trimmed by 7 bases and J by 8 bases, leaving 20 bases between them.

This clone was counted only a few times. The rearrangement uses TRBV2 and TRBJ2-3; TRBD2 matches 11 bases. The junction had 16 bases not matched to a gene; V was cut back by 2 bases and J by 6 bases. CDR1 is SNHLY, CDR2 FYNNEI, per germline. The CDR3 is 19 amino acids. The CDR3 DNA reads as TGTGCCAGCAGTGAAAGGAACCCGACTAGCGGGGCCCCGCGGGATACGCAGTATTTT. It is translated as CASSERNPTSGAPRDTQYF.

This clone showed up just a few times. Other DNA variants within this sample encode the same CDR3. V usage is TRBV20-1 and J usage is TRBJ2-7, with a possible D match to TRBD2 (5 bases). This CDR3 contains 14 residues. Trimming shortened V by 0 bases and J by 7 bases, and 16 bases separated the two germline ends. From germline, CDR1 is DFQATT and CDR2 SNEGSKA (reference sequence). This chain's CDR3 is CSARELARKSEQYF. The CDR3 DNA reads as TGCAGTGCTAGAGAGCTAGCTCGAAAAAGTGAGCAGTACTTC.

This clone was picked up a small number of times. The chain recombines TRBV6-1 with TRBJ2-1; TRBD1 matches 7 bases. The CDR3 totals 15 residues. J gave up 5 bases and V 5 bases, and 9 bases lay outside the gene matches. Germline V gene data show CDR1 as MNHNS and CDR2 as SASEGT. CDR3 bases: TGTGCCAGCAGTCCGAGACAGGGTTCGAACAATGAGCAGTTCTTC. Its protein is CASSPRQGSNNEQFF.

The table lists this clone with many counts. A clone one base away is much larger, so this may be a read error. Different DNA sequences within this sample yield the same CDR3. The rearrangement uses TRBV10-3 and TRBJ2-3, with no clear D. The CDR3 contains 14 residues. Germline V CDR1 and CDR2: ENHRY, SYGVKD. The chain's CDR3 is CAISDRANTDTQYF. CDR3 nucleotide sequence: TGCGCCATCAGTGATCGAGCGAACACAGATACGCAGTATTTT.

The chain combines TRBV11-2 with TRBJ1-2, with unresolved D. The V end lost 3 bases, the J end lost 5 bases, and 19 bases lay between the germline ends. The CDR3 totals 16 residues. Germline V gives CDR1 SGHAT, CDR2 FQNNGV. The CDR3 sequence is CASSFYLYGEWYGYTF. CDR3 nucleotides: TGTGCCAGCAGCTTTTATCTTTATGGGGAATGGTATGGCTACACCTTC.

For the CDR3, the DNA is TGCAGTGCTAGAGTAGACACAGATACGCAGTATTTT. This gives the protein CSARVDTDTQYF. The chain combines TRBV20-1 with TRBJ2-3, with D unclear. Germline assignment: CDR1 DFQATT and CDR2 SNEGSKA (reference sequence). Trimming removed 1 base at V and 2 bases at J, with 4 bases between. This CDR3 spans 12 amino acids.

By share, this clone counts as medium-sized. The chain employs TRBV14 and TRBJ2-2; a weak D match, TRBD1 (5 bases). Trimming removed 2 bases from V and 4 bases from J, with 11 bases in between. The CDR3 contains 15 residues. From germline, CDR1 is SGHDN and CDR2 FVKESK. The CDR3 sequence: CASSQQGGGTGELFF. In DNA, the CDR3 is TGTGCCAGCAGCCAACAGGGCGGTGGCACCGGGGAGCTGTTTTTT.

This clone was recorded at least ten times. J is TRBJ2-1 and V is TRBV27; maybe TRBD2 (6 bases). CDR1 MNHEY and CDR2 SMNVEV come from the germline V gene (reference sequence). The CDR3 sequence is 13 residues long. V was trimmed by 5 bases and J by 9 bases, leaving 14 bases between them. The CDR3 spells CASSLGGFGEQFF. CDR3 in DNA: TGTGCCAGCAGTCTTGGGGGGTTTGGTGAGCAGTTCTTC.

The chain couples TRBV7-2 to TRBJ2-7, with a weak D call TRBD2 (6 bases). This CDR3 has 14 residues. Germline lookup yields CDR1 SGHTA and CDR2 FQGNSA. Trimming took off 5 bases at V and 2 bases at J, with 13 bases between the two ends. The CDR3 region is CASSPSGSPYEQYF. The CDR3 region has the DNA TGTGCCAGCAGCCCGAGCGGGTCCCCCTACGAGCAGTACTTC. Looking up the rest from reference TRBV7-2 and TRBJ2-7 gives the full variable domain: GAGVSQSPSNKVTEKGKDVELRCDPISGHTALYWYRQSLGQGLEFLIYFQGNSAPDKSGLPSDRFSAERTGGSVSTLTIQRTQQEDSAVYLCASSPSGSPYEQYFGPGTRLTVT.

There are a few counts of this clone. This chain connects TRBV28 to TRBJ2-1; D gene ambiguous. This CDR3 has 13 amino acids. V lost 9 bases and J lost 9, with 18 bases in between. Germline V lookup: CDR1 MDHEN, CDR2 SYDVKM. The CDR3 DNA reads as TGTGCCAGTACTGAACCCGGGTCCAGTGAGCAGTTCTTC. Protein: CASTEPGSSEQFF.

This clone was recorded only once. The chain links TRBV20-1 to TRBJ1-1, with D unclear. This CDR3 comprises 13 residues. Germline V gives CDR1 DFQATT, CDR2 SNEGSKA (reference sequence). V lost 1 base to trimming and J lost 1 base, with 7 bases between them. For the CDR3, the DNA is TGCAGTGCTAGAGTGAGGGAGAACACTGAAGCTTTCTTT. Its protein is CSARVRENTEAFF.